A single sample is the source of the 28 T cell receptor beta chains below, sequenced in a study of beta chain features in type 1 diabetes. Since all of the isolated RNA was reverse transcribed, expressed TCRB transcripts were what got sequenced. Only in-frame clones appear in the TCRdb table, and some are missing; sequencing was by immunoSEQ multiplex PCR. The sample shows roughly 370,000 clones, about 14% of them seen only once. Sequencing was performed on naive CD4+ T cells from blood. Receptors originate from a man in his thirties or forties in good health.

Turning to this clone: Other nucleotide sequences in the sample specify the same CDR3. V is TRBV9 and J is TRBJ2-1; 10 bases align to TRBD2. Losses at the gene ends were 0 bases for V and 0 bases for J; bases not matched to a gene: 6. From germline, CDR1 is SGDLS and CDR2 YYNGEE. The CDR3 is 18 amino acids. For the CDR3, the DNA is TGTGCCAGCAGCGTAGGACTAGCGGGTGGGTCCTCCTACAATGAGCAGTTCTTC. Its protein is CASSVGLAGGSSYNEQFF.

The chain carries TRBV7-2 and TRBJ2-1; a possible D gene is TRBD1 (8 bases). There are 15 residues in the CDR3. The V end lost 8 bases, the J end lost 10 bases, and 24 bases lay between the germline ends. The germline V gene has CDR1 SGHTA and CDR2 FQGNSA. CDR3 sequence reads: CASRGTGAIGGEQFF. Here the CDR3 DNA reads TGTGCCAGCCGAGGGACAGGCGCGATCGGGGGGGAGCAGTTCTTC.

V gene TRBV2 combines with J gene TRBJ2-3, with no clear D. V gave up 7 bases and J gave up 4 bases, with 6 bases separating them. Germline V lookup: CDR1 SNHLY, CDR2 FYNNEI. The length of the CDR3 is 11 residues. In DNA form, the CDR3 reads TGTGCCAGCAATGAGCCAGATACGCAGTATTTT. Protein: CASNEPDTQYF.

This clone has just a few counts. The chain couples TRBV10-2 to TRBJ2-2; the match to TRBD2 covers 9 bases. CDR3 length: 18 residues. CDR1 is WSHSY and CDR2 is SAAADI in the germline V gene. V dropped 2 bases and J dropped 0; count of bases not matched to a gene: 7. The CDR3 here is CASSEIGVAGANTGELFF. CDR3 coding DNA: TGCGCCAGCAGTGAGATAGGTGTAGCGGGGGCGAACACCGGGGAGCTGTTTTTT.

Here the CDR3 DNA reads TGTGCCAGCAGCTGGGACATACTCGGGGCCGGGGAGCTGTTTTTT. Its translation: CASSWDILGAGELFF. The chain joins TRBV11-3 to TRBJ2-2; weak D call: TRBD1 (6 bases). The CDR3 covers 15 residues. The V gene's germline CDR1 is SGHNT and CDR2 YENEEA. V shed 4 bases and J shed 6 bases, with 15 bases lying between them.

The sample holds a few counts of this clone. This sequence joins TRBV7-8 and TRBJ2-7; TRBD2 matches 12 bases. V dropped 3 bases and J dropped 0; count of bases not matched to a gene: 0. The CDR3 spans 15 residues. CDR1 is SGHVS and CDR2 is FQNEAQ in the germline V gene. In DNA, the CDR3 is TGTGCCAGCAGCTTGACTAGCGGGAGCTCCTACGAGCAGTACGTC. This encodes CASSLTSGSSYEQYV.

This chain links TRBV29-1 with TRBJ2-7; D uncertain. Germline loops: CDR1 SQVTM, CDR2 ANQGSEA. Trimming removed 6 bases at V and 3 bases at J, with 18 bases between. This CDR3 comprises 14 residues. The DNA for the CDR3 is TGCAGCGTCCGTGATTGGCCGGCCATCTACGAGCAGTACTTC. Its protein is CSVRDWPAIYEQYF.

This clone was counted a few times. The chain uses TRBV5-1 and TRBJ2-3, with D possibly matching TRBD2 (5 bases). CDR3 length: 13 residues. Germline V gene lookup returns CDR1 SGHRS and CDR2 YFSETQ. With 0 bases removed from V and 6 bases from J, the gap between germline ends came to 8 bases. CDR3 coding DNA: TGCGCCAGCAGCTTGGCGACGGGGGATACGCAGTATTTT. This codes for CASSLATGDTQYF.

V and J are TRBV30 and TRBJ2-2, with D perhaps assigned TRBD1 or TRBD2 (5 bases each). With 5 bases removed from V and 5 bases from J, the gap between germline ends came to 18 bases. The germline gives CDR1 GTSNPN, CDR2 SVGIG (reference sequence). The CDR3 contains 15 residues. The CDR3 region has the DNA TGTGCCTGGGACCGCCGGTTCTGGGGGACCGGGGAGCTGTTTTTT. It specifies CAWDRRFWGTGELFF.

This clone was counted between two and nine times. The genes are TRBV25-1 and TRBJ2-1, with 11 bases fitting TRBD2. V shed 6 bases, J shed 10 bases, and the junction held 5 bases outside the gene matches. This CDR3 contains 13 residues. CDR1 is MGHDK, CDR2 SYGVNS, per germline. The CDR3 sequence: CASRDSGRVEQFF. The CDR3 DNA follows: TGTGCCAGCAGGGATAGCGGGAGGGTCGAGCAGTTCTTC.

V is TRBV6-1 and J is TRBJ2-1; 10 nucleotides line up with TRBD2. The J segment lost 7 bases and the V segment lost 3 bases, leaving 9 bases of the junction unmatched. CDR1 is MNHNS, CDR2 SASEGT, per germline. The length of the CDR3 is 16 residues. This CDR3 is CASSDLLAGVRNEQFF. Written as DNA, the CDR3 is TGTGCCAGCAGTGACCTGCTAGCGGGAGTGCGAAATGAGCAGTTCTTC.

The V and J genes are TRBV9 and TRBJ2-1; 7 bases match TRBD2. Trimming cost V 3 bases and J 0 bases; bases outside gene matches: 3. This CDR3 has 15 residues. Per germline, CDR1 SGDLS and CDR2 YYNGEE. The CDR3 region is CASSAAGSSYNEQFF. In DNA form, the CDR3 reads TGTGCCAGCAGCGCAGCGGGGAGCTCCTACAATGAGCAGTTCTTC.

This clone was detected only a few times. CDR3 residues: CAISETIGLAGEETQYF. The CDR3 DNA sequence: TGTGCCATCAGTGAGACTATTGGACTAGCGGGAGAGGAGACCCAGTACTTC. The genes are TRBV10-3 and TRBJ2-5; TRBD2 agrees at 13 bases. The V gene end was trimmed by 2 bases and the J gene end by 5 bases; junction bases not matched to a gene: 8. The CDR3 length is 17 residues. Looked up from germline, CDR1 is ENHRY and CDR2 is SYGVKD.

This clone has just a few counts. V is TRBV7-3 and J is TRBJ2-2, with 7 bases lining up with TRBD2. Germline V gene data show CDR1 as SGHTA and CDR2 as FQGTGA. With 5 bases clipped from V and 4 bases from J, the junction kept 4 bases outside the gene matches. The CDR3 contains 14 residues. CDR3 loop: CASSPTSATGELFF. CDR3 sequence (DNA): TGTGCCAGCAGCCCAACTAGCGCCACCGGGGAGCTGTTTTTT.

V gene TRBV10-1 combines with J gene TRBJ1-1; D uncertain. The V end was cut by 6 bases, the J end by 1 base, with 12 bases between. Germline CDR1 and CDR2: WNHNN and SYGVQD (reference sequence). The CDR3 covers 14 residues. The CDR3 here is CASSRRPENTEAFF. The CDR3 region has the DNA TGCGCCAGCAGCCGAAGACCGGAGAACACTGAAGCTTTCTTT.

This chain's CDR3 is CASSASDGLGETQYF. The DNA for the CDR3 is TGTGCCAGCAGCGCCTCTGACGGACTAGGAGAGACCCAGTACTTC. The rearrangement joins TRBV9 to TRBJ2-5; 7 bases map to TRBD2. Germline V gene sequence: CDR1 SGDLS, CDR2 YYNGEE. This CDR3 has 15 amino acids. Trimming at V came to 3 bases and at J to 4 bases, leaving 9 bases not matched to a gene. Full variable domain (missing parts from reference TRBV9 and TRBJ2-5): DSGVTQTPKHLITATGQRVTLRCSPRSGDLSVYWYQQSLDQGLQFLIQYYNGEERAKGNILERFSAQQFPDLHSELNLSSLELGDSALYFCASSASDGLGETQYFGPGTRLLVL.

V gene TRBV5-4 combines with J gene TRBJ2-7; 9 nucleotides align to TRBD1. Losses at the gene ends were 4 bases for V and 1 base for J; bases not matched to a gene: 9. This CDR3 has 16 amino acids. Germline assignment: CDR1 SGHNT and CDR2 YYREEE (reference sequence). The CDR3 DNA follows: TGTGCCAGCAGCCCACCGACCGGGACAGGGTCCTACGAGCAGTACTTC. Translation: CASSPPTGTGSYEQYF.

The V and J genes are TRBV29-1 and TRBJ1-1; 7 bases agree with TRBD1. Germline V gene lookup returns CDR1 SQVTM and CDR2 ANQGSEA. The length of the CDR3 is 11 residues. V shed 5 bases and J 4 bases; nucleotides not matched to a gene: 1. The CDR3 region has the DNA TGCAGCGTTCGACAGGGCACTGAAGCTTTCTTT. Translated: CSVRQGTEAFF.

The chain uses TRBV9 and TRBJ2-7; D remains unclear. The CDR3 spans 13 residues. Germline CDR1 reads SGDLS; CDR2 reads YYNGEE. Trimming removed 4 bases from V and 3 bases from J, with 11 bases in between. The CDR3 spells CASSPLGFYEQYV. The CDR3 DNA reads TGTGCCAGCAGCCCCCTGGGCTTCTACGAGCAGTACGTC.

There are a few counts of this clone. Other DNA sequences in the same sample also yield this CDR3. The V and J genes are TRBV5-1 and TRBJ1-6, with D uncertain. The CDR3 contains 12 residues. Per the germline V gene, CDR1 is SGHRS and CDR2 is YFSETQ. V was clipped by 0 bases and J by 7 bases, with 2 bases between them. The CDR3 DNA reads TGCGCCAGCAGCTTGGGGAATTCACCCCTCCACTTT. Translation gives CASSLGNSPLHF.

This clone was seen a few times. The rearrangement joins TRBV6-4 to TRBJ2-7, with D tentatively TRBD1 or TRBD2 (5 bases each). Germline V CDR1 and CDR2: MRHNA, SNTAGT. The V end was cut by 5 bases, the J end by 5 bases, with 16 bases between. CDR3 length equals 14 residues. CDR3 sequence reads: CASSRQGDGHEQYV. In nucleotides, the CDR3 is TGTGCCAGCAGTAGACAAGGGGACGGCCACGAGCAGTACGTC.

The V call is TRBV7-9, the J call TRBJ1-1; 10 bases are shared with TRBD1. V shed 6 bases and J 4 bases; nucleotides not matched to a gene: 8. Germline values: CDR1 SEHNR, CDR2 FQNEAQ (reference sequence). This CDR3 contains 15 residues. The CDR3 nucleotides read TGTGCCAGCAGTCCCGGGACAGGGGCGGCCACTGAAGCTTTCTTT. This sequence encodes CASSPGTGAATEAFF.

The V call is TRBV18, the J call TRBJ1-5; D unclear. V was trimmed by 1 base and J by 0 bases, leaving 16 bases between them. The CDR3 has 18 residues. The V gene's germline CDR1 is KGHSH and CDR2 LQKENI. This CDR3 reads CASSPRAGWPGSNQPQHF. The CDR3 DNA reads TGTGCCAGCTCACCACGGGCAGGCTGGCCGGGTAGCAATCAGCCCCAGCATTTT. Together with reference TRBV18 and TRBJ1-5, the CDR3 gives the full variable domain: NAGVMQNPRHLVRRRGQEARLRCSPMKGHSHVYWYRQLPEEGLKFMVYLQKENIIDESGMPKERFSAEFPKEGPSILRIQQVVRGDSAAYFCASSPRAGWPGSNQPQHFGDGTRLSIL.

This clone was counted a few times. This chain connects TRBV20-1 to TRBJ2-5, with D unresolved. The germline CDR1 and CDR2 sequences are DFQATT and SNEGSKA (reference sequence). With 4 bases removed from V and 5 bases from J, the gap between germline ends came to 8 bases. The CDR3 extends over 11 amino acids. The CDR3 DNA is TGCAGTGCTACTAGTTACGAGACCCAGTACTTC. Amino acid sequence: CSATSYETQYF.

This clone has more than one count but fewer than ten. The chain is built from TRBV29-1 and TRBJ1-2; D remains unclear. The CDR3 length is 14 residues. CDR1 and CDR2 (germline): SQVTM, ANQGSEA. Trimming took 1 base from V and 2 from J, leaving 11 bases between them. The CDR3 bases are TGCAGCGTTGAAGGAGGGCAGCTCAACTATGGCTACACCTTC. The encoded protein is CSVEGGQLNYGYTF.

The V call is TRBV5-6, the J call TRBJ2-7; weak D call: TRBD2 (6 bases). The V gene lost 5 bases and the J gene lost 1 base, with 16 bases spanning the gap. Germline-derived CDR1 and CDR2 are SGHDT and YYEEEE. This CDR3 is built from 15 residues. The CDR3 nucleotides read TGTGCCAGCAGTACCGGGACTTTCCTATCCTACGAGCAGTACGTC. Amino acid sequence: CASSTGTFLSYEQYV.

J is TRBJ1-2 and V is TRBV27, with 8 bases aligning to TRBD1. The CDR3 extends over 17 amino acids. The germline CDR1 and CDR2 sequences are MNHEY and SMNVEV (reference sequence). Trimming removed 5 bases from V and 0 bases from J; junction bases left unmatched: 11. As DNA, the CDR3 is TGTGCCAGCAGTCCCGGGACAGGACGAAGAACTAACTATGGCTACACCTTC. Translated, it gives CASSPGTGRRTNYGYTF.

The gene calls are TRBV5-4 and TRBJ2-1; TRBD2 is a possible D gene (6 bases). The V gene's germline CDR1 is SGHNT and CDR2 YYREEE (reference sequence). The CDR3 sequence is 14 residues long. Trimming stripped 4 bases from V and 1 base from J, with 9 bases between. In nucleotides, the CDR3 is TGTGCCAGCAGCAAGACTAGTTCCTACAATGAGCAGTTCTTC. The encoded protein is CASSKTSSYNEQFF.